This T cell receptor beta chain originates from a study of metastatic and nonmetastatic thyroid tumors. Study-wide findings and caveats: In blood and tumor, TCR beta diversity was reportedly significantly higher in malignant thyroid tumors than in benign nodules.

Per the original data handling: CDR3 was compared across clinicopathological groups, and the resulting differences were used to build a distant-metastasis classifier for papillary thyroid cancer. MiXCR reprocessed the PCR reads for TCRdb. TCRdb's processing, not the study's, gives the V and J calls here. The data contain approximately 35,000 clones, 10% to 14% of them seen just once; the ten biggest clones take up approximately 15%. Trimming cost V 2 bases and J 2 bases, with 7 bases left between them. The CDR3 spans 13 residues. Germline V gives CDR1 SGHNT, CDR2 YYREEE (reference sequence). Ten or more counts support this clone. Its matching antigen is unknown. There were no patients who had received any treatment before thyroid surgery.

The sample comprised blood. This TCR was recovered from a female donor with papillary thyroid cancer or a benign thyroid nodule (not recorded which). Some clones in this sample may be carry-over from other donors' samples. The chain uses TRBV5-4 and TRBJ1-2; D ambiguous. CDR3 sequence: CASSFAGNYGYTF. In DNA, the CDR3 is TGTGCCAGCAGCTTTGCGGGCAACTATGGCTACACCTTC.